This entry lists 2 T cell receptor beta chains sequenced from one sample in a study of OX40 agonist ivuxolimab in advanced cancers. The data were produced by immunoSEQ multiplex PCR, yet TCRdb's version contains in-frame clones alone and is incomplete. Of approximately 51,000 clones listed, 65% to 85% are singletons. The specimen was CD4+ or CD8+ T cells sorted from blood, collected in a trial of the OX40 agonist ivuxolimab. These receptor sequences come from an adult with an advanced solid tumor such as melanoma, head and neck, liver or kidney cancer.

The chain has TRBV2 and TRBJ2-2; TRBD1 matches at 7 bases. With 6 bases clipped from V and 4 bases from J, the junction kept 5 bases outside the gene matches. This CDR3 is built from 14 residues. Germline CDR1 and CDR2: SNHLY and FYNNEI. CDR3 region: CASSVDRATGELFF. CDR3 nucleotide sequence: TGTGCCAGCAGCGTAGACAGGGCCACCGGGGAGCTGTTTTTT.

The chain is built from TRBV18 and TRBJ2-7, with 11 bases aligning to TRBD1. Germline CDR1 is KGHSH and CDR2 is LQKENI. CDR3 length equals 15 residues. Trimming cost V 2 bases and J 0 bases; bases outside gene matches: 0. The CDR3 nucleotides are TGTGCCAGCTCACCAGGGACAGGGGGCTCCTACGAGCAGTACTTC. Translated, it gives CASSPGTGGSYEQYF.